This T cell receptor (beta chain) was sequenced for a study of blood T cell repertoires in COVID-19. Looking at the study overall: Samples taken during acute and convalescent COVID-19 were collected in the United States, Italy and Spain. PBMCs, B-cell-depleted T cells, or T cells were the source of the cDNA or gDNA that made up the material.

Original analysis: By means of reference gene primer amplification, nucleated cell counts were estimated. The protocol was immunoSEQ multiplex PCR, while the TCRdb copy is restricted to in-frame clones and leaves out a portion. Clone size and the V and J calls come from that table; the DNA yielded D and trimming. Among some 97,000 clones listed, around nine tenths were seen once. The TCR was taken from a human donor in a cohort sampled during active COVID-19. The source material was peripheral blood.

This CDR3 reads CASRRDSSYNEQFF. The CDR3 nucleotides read TGTGCCAGTAGGCGGGACAGCTCCTACAATGAGCAGTTCTTC. The rearrangement uses TRBV19 and TRBJ2-1, with a possible D match to TRBD1 (7 bases). Germline V gives CDR1 LNHDA, CDR2 SQIVND (reference sequence). The CDR3 has 14 amino acids. The V end was cut by 6 bases, the J end by 0 bases, with 9 bases between.